Sequencing of this TCR beta chain was carried out in a study of glioma-infiltrating T cells after dendritic cell vaccination. Study background: Autologous tumor lysate-pulsed dendritic cell vaccination was given between about 2002 and 2012.

The V segment lost 5 bases and the J segment 4 bases; nucleotides outside the gene matches: 13. CDR1 is LNHNV and CDR2 is YYDKDF in the germline V gene (reference sequence). This CDR3 is built from 17 residues. Clones were sequenced by immunoSEQ multiplex PCR, and TCRdb holds only the in-frame ones, with some missing. The sample holds under 100,000 clones, approximately 87% seen once. The gene calls are TRBV15 and TRBJ1-2, with 10 nucleotides matching TRBD1. The starting material was blood, obtained before dendritic cell vaccination. This clonotype was obtained from a human donor with glioblastoma. The CDR3 DNA reads as TGTGCCACCAGCGTTCCCCTTAGGGACAGGGGAGTCTATGGCTACACCTTC. Translating it yields CATSVPLRDRGVYGYTF.